The clone carrying this T cell receptor beta chain was counted once. What it binds is unknown. Germline CDR1 and CDR2: GTSNPN and SVGIG (reference sequence). The junction had 9 bases not matched to a gene; V was cut back by 3 bases and J by 7 bases. There are 15 residues in the CDR3. Data came from immunoSEQ multiplex PCR; TCRdb stores just in-frame clones and leaves some out. The sample holds hundreds of thousands of clones; 89% are singletons and the top ten take approximately 1.5%. Treatment meaning: roughly 18 received Ad26.COV2.S at low or high dose, single or two shots; several received placebo; per-sample allocation not given. Specimens were obtained on day 63 following the first vaccine or placebo injection. The source of the sample is a study of Ad26.COV2.S vaccination and SARS-CoV-2 variants. Study-level information: Donor had been placed in the Ad26.COV2.S arm of the COV1001 trial. Each vaccinee took Ad26.COV2.S intramuscularly, once or twice 56 days apart.

Overall study results and limits: Participants given vaccine showed non-spike TCR breadth similar to that of placebo recipients. Responses of spike-specific T cells (both CD8+ and CD4+) reportedly showed substantial breadth after vaccination.

The sequence came from a person between 18 and 65 years old who received the Ad26.COV2.S COVID-19 vaccine or a placebo. The sequencing here drew on peripheral blood, taken in a trial of Ad26.COV2.S vaccine versus placebo. The V call is TRBV30, the J call TRBJ1-2; 12 bases are a match to TRBD1. The CDR3 DNA sequence: TGTGCCTGGAGCCAATTGGGACAGGGGGCAATTGGCTACACCTTC. This gives the protein CAWSQLGQGAIGYTF.